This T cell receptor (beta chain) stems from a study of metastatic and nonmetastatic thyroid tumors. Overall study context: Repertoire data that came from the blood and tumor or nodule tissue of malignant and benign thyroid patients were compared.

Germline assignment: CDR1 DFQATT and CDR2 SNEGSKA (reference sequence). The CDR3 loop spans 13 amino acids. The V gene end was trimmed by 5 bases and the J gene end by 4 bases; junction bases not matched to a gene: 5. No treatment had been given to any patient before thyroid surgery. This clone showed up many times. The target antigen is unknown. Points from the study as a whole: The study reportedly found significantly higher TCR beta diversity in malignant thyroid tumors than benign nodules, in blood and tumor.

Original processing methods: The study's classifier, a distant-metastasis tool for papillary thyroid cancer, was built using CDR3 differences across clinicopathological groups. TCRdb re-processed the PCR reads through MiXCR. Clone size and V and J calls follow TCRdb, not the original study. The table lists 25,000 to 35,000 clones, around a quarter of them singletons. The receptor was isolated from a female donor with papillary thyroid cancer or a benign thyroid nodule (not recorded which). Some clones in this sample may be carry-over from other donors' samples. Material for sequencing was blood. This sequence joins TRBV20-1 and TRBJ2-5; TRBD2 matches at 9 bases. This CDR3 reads CSASIAGAETQYF. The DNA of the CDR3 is TGCAGTGCTTCAATAGCGGGAGCAGAGACCCAGTACTTC.